These T cell receptor beta chains were read from a single sample in a study of T cell responses to AZD1222 COVID-19 vaccine. Sequencing was performed with immunoSEQ multiplex PCR; in TCRdb, only in-frame clones are kept and a portion is missing. The sample shows under 150,000 clones, about nine tenths of them seen only once. Sample: peripheral blood, taken 28 days after the second AZD1222 dose. The receptors derive from an adult who received the AZD1222 COVID-19 vaccine. Each CDR3 is given with its conserved first and last residue. The D gene is left open where the match is weak. Clone size is stated in some rows and not others, as once, few, many or a class when expanded.

j_call,clone_size,v_call,d_call,cdr3_aa,cdr3_nt
TRBJ2-5,once,TRBV5-1,-,CASSLSPSETQYF,TGCGCCAGCAGCTTGAGTCCGTCGGAGACCCAGTACTTC
TRBJ1-2,-,TRBV7-2,-,CASSDLRDGYGYTF,TGTGCCAGCAGCGATCTCCGGGACGGATATGGCTACACCTTC
TRBJ2-3,-,TRBV12-5,-,CASGSMWGSTDTQYF,TGTGCTAGTGGTTCAATGTGGGGCAGCACAGATACGCAGTATTTT
TRBJ1-1,once,TRBV7-9,-,CASSLLGRQAFF,TGTGCCAGCAGCTTGCTAGGGAGGCAAGCTTTCTTT
TRBJ2-1,-,TRBV18,TRBD2,CASSPDISGRADEQFF,TGTGCCAGCTCACCAGATATAAGCGGGAGGGCCGATGAGCAGTTCTTC
TRBJ1-1,-,TRBV7-2,-,CASSLTGQVGAFF,TGTGCCAGCAGCTTGACAGGCCAGGTGGGGGCTTTCTTT
TRBJ1-1,once,TRBV11-2,-,CASSPLKGMNTEAFF,TGTGCCAGCAGCCCCCTAAAAGGTATGAACACTGAAGCTTTCTTT
TRBJ2-3,-,TRBV30,-,CAWSFQGTSTDTQYF,TGTGCCTGGAGCTTCCAGGGGACTAGCACAGATACGCAGTATTTT
TRBJ1-1,-,TRBV6-5,-,CASSSRTRRTEAFF,TGTGCCAGCAGTTCCCGGACCCGACGGACTGAAGCTTTCTTT
TRBJ1-4,-,TRBV5-1,-,CASSGVNEKLFF,TGCGCCAGCAGCGGAGTTAATGAAAAACTGTTTTTT
TRBJ2-1,-,TRBV6-5,TRBD2,CASSKGTSSGNEQFF,TGTGCCAGCAGCAAGGGGACTAGCAGCGGCAATGAGCAGTTCTTC
TRBJ1-5,medium-sized,TRBV4-3,-,CASSQAHSGQPQHF,TGCGCCAGCAGCCAAGCCCACAGCGGTCAGCCCCAGCATTTT
TRBJ1-2,-,TRBV10-3,-,CAISENQQGLALYGYTF,TGTGCCATCAGTGAAAATCAACAGGGACTCGCCCTTTATGGCTACACCTTC
TRBJ1-6,-,TRBV27,-,CASSLTGLYNSPLHF,TGTGCCAGCAGTTTAACCGGGCTCTATAATTCACCCCTCCACTTT
TRBJ1-1,-,TRBV12-3/TRBV12-4,-,CASSIGQLPSAFF,TGTGCCAGCTCGATTGGACAGCTCCCGTCGGCTTTCTTT
TRBJ1-6,-,TRBV29-1,-,CSVTTDRNSPLHF,TGCAGCGTTACGACCGACCGAAATTCACCCCTCCACTTT
TRBJ2-1,-,TRBV11-3,TRBD2,CASSPGGSGGLNEQFF,TGTGCCAGCAGCCCCGGGGGTAGCGGGGGGCTCAATGAGCAGTTCTTC
TRBJ2-7,-,TRBV4-3,TRBD2,CASSQGSGGAYEQYF,TGCGCCAGCAGCCAAGGGAGCGGGGGGGCCTACGAGCAGTACTTC
TRBJ1-3,-,TRBV7-3,-,CASSIGAGNTIYF,TGTGCCAGCAGCATCGGGGCTGGAAACACCATATATTTT
TRBJ2-2,-,TRBV18,-,CASSPPIPNTGELFF,TGTGCCAGCTCACCACCGATTCCAAACACCGGGGAGCTGTTTTTT
TRBJ1-4,-,TRBV29-1,TRBD1,CSVAVGQGNEKLFF,TGCAGCGTGGCGGTTGGACAGGGTAATGAAAAACTGTTTTTT
TRBJ2-1,-,TRBV5-8,-,CASSLLDTNNEQFF,TGTGCCAGCAGCTTACTCGACACCAACAATGAGCAGTTCTTC
TRBJ2-7,few,TRBV29-1,-,CSARTEAYEQYF,TGCAGCGCCCGGACAGAAGCCTACGAGCAGTACTTC
TRBJ2-4,-,TRBV6-5,-,CASGPGGALNIQYF,TGTGCCAGCGGCCCAGGGGGGGCCTTAAACATTCAGTACTTC
TRBJ1-6,-,TRBV10-1,-,CASSELANSPLHF,TGCGCCAGCAGTGAGTTAGCAAATTCACCCCTCCACTTT
TRBJ2-7,few,TRBV10-3,-,CAISEKFYTYEQYF,TGTGCCATCAGTGAGAAGTTCTATACCTACGAGCAGTACTTC
TRBJ2-2,-,TRBV14,-,CASSQVFGVTGELFF,TGTGCCAGCAGCCAAGTTTTTGGGGTTACCGGGGAGCTGTTTTTT
TRBJ1-1,-,TRBV7-2,TRBD1,CASSSQGARNTEAFF,TGTGCCAGCAGCTCACAGGGGGCGCGGAACACTGAAGCTTTCTTT
TRBJ1-4,-,TRBV2,TRBD1,CASSTLTGPGEKLFF,TGTGCCAGCAGTACCCTGACAGGGCCAGGCGAAAAACTGTTTTTT
TRBJ1-5,-,TRBV6-1,-,CASSEGITNQPQHF,TGTGCCAGCAGTGAAGGGATCACAAATCAGCCCCAGCATTTT